Below, 9 T cell receptor beta chains from the same sample are listed, as sequenced in a study of control samples from healthy donors and cancer patients. TCRdb's copy holds only in-frame clones and misses some; the assay was immunoSEQ multiplex PCR. The sample includes approximately 41,000 clones, about 94% of them seen just once. The sequenced sample consisted of blood. The receptor source for this set is a man in his 60s in good health.

The DNA of the CDR3 is TGTGCCAGCAGCCCGACACCTCTGGGCGGCCGCGAGCAGTACTTC. It codes for CASSPTPLGGREQYF. The chain recombines TRBV6-5 with TRBJ2-7, with D unclear. Germline V gives CDR1 MNHEY, CDR2 SVGAGI. This CDR3 is built from 15 residues. With 6 bases removed from V and 6 bases from J, the gap between germline ends came to 21 bases.

The CDR3 DNA reads as TGCGCCAGCAGCCTAGCGGGACCCTACGAGCAGTACTTC. The encoded protein is CASSLAGPYEQYF. The chain is built from TRBV10-1 and TRBJ2-7, with 9 bases that match TRBD2. The V gene end was trimmed by 6 bases and the J gene end by 2 bases; junction bases not matched to a gene: 2. The CDR3 sequence is 13 residues long. Per the germline V gene, CDR1 is WNHNN and CDR2 is SYGVQD (reference sequence).

The chain recombines TRBV29-1 with TRBJ2-1; TRBD2 agrees at 9 bases. This CDR3 region has 16 residues. Germline V lookup: CDR1 SQVTM, CDR2 ANQGSEA. V trimming: 8 bases; J trimming: 6 bases; junction bases outside the gene matches: 17. CDR3 sequence: CSSGGPSGVSFNEQFF. DNA for the CDR3: TGCAGCTCTGGTGGTCCTAGCGGGGTTTCGTTCAATGAGCAGTTCTTC.

V usage is TRBV6-1 and J usage is TRBJ2-5; TRBD2 matches at 11 bases. CDR3 length: 17 amino acids. The germline gives CDR1 MNHNS, CDR2 SASEGT. Losses at the gene ends were 4 bases for V and 0 bases for J; bases not matched to a gene: 7. CDR3 DNA sequence: TGTGCCAGCAGTGGAGGGACTAGCGGACTGTACCAAGAGACCCAGTACTTC. Translation: CASSGGTSGLYQETQYF.

The chain carries TRBV9 and TRBJ2-5; D assignment may be TRBD1 or TRBD2 (5 bases each). This CDR3 is 15 amino acids long. The V and J ends lost 0 bases and 5 bases respectively, with 14 bases between them. Germline values: CDR1 SGDLS, CDR2 YYNGEE. Written as DNA, the CDR3 is TGTGCCAGCAGCGTAGGGGGGAGAGCCGGCGAGACCCAGTACTTC. Its protein is CASSVGGRAGETQYF.

This clone turned up a few times. The chain is built from TRBV19 and TRBJ2-1, with unresolved D. This CDR3 spans 16 amino acids. CDR1 LNHDA and CDR2 SQIVND come from the germline V gene (reference sequence). The ends were cut back, 1 base at V and 7 bases at J, with 17 bases in the middle. For the CDR3, the DNA is TGTGCCAGTAGTATAGGGTTCGGAAACGTGGGGAATGAGCAGTTCTTC. Protein: CASSIGFGNVGNEQFF.

This chain uses TRBV6-5 with TRBJ2-1, with TRBD2 matching 11 bases. The CDR3 is 15 residues long. The trim removed 6 bases at V and 8 bases at J, leaving 9 bases unmatched. Germline V gene sequence: CDR1 MNHEY, CDR2 SVGAGI. DNA of the CDR3: TGTGCCAGCAGCCACGTAGCGGGAGGGCCGTATGAGCAGTTCTTC. Protein sequence: CASSHVAGGPYEQFF.

This chain links TRBV7-9 with TRBJ2-7; TRBD2 matches 12 bases. Trimming cost V 1 base and J 5 bases; bases outside gene matches: 3. There are 15 residues in the CDR3. Germline CDR1 reads SEHNR; CDR2 reads FQNEAQ (reference sequence). The CDR3: CASSLGLAGGDEQYF. In nucleotides, the CDR3 is TGTGCCAGCAGCTTAGGTCTAGCGGGAGGGGACGAGCAGTACTTC.

The chain has TRBV11-3 and TRBJ1-3, with 7 bases matching TRBD1. This CDR3 has 17 residues. V lost 1 base, J lost 2 bases, and 8 bases stayed unmatched. CDR1 and CDR2 from the germline V gene are SGHNT and YENEEA. In DNA form, the CDR3 reads TGTGCCAGCAGCTTAGGATCACAGGGGAGCCCTGGAAACACCATATATTTT. It translates to CASSLGSQGSPGNTIYF.